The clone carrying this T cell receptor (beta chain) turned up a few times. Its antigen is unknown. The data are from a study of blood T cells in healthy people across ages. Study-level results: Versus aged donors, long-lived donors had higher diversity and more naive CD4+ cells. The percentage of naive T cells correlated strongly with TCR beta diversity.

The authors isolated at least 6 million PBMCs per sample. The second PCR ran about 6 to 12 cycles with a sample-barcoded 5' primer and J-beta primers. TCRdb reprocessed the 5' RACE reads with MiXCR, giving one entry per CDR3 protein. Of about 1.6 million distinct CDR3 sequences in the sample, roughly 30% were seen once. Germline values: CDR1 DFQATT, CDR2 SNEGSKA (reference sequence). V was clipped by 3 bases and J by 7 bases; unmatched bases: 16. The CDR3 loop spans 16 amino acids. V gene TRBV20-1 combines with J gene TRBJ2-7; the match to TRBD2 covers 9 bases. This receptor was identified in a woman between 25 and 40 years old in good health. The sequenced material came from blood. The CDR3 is CSARDPGLASGWEQYF. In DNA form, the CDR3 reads TGCAGTGCTAGGGATCCGGGACTAGCTTCGGGCTGGGAGCAGTACTTC.